These 29 T cell receptor beta chains came from one sample sequenced in a study of cytomegalovirus exposure and HLA in healthy donors. Amplification used 60 Vbeta primers and 13 Jbeta primers. Profiling relied on immunoSEQ multiplex PCR, and the TCRdb table lists in-frame clones only, not all of them. This sample has fewer than 200,000 clones, with about four fifths found just once. The sample consisted of PBMCs. The receptors derive from a man in his thirties or forties in good health and CMV-seronegative.

To note about this clone: A junction end diverges from the germline sequence, so it may reflect a read error. This chain uses TRBV7-3 with TRBJ1-2; possible D gene TRBD1, 5 bases. CDR1 is SGHTA, CDR2 FQGTGA, per germline. This CDR3 contains 12 residues. The CDR3 is CASSSQGNPPHF. CDR3 DNA: TGTGCCAGCAGCTCCCAGGGAAATCCCCCTCACTTC.

The chain couples TRBV19 to TRBJ1-4; a weak D match, TRBD1 (5 bases). Germline V gene data show CDR1 as LNHDA and CDR2 as SQIVND (reference sequence). Trimming removed 1 base from V and 7 bases from J, with 19 bases in between. The CDR3 totals 17 residues. The CDR3 is CASSIALGPGMVEKLFF. The CDR3 nucleotides read TGTGCCAGTAGTATAGCCCTGGGGCCAGGAATGGTTGAAAAACTGTTTTTT. The full variable domain, in which reference TRBV19 and TRBJ1-4 provide the parts outside the CDR3, is DGGITQSPKYLFRKEGQNVTLSCEQNLNHDAMYWYRQDPGQGLRLIYYSQIVNDFQKGDIAEGYSVSREKKESFPLTVTSAQKNPTAFYLCASSIALGPGMVEKLFFGSGTQLSVL.

V and J are TRBV9 and TRBJ2-7; TRBD1 is a possible D gene (5 bases). V lost 0 bases and J lost 3, with 10 bases in between. The CDR3 totals 14 residues. Per germline, CDR1 SGDLS and CDR2 YYNGEE. The CDR3 reads CASSVEGYGYEQYF. CDR3 nucleotide sequence: TGTGCCAGCAGCGTAGAGGGGTACGGCTACGAGCAGTACTTC.

The V and J genes are TRBV27 and TRBJ2-2, with TRBD1 as a possible D gene (6 bases). V was clipped by 1 base and J by 6 bases, with 12 bases between them. This CDR3 is 15 amino acids long. Per the germline V gene, CDR1 is MNHEY and CDR2 is SMNVEV (reference sequence). The CDR3 is CASSLWGPAAGELFF. CDR3 bases: TGTGCCAGCAGTTTATGGGGGCCGGCGGCCGGGGAGCTGTTTTTT.

The genes are TRBV2 and TRBJ2-7; no definite D call. The CDR3 spans 12 residues. Germline V gene data show CDR1 as SNHLY and CDR2 as FYNNEI. The V gene lost 7 bases and the J gene lost 1 base, with 8 bases spanning the gap. The CDR3 loop reads CASTSISYEQYF. The CDR3 DNA is TGTGCCAGCACGAGTATTTCCTACGAGCAGTACTTC.

The CDR3 reads CASSPGLSGGYEQYF. Here the CDR3 DNA reads TGTGCCAGCAGTCCAGGACTCTCAGGGGGCTACGAGCAGTACTTC. V and J are TRBV6-5 and TRBJ2-7; the match to TRBD1 covers 7 bases. This CDR3 is built from 15 residues. Unmatched junction bases numbered 10, after V lost 5 bases and J lost 3 bases. Looked up from germline, CDR1 is MNHEY and CDR2 is SVGAGI.

Regarding this clone: The sample has other DNA sequences that encode this CDR3 too. The chain couples TRBV6-5 to TRBJ2-3; 15 bases are a match to TRBD2. V gave up 2 bases and J gave up 6 bases; unmatched junction bases: 3. CDR1 MNHEY and CDR2 SVGAGI come from the germline V gene. The CDR3 spans 16 residues. CDR3: CASSYRTSGGGDTQYF. The CDR3 nucleotides read TGTGCCAGCAGTTACCGGACTAGCGGGGGGGGCGATACGCAGTATTTT.

The chain links TRBV7-6 to TRBJ2-7, with 8 bases matching TRBD1. J gave up 1 base and V 5 bases, and 7 bases lay outside the gene matches. CDR3 length: 15 residues. The germline CDR1 and CDR2 sequences are SGHVS and FNYEAQ. The CDR3 nucleotides are TGTGCCAGCAGCATGACAGGGGTCGAATCCTACGAGCAGTACTTC. This encodes CASSMTGVESYEQYF.

This chain links TRBV27 with TRBJ2-5, with 8 bases matching TRBD2. The trim removed 2 bases at V and 9 bases at J, leaving 8 bases unmatched. Germline V gives CDR1 MNHEY, CDR2 SMNVEV (reference sequence). The CDR3 has 14 residues. The CDR3 here is CASSLRAPTSAQYF. CDR3 DNA sequence: TGTGCCAGCAGTTTAAGGGCCCCGACTAGCGCCCAGTACTTC.

The chain is built from TRBV2 and TRBJ1-2; D uncertain. Germline values: CDR1 SNHLY, CDR2 FYNNEI. CDR3 length: 13 residues. V was cut by 3 bases and J by 6 bases, with 11 bases left in between. DNA for the CDR3: TGTGCCAGCAGTGAGAGGGTTTATGATGGCTACACCTTC. The encoded protein is CASSERVYDGYTF.

The V call is TRBV6-5, the J call TRBJ1-6; D might be TRBD1 (6 bases). The CDR3 contains 14 residues. Germline V gene lookup returns CDR1 MNHEY and CDR2 SVGAGI. V was cut by 5 bases and J by 9 bases, with 14 bases left in between. This chain's CDR3 is CASSPFGQPSPLHF. CDR3 nucleotides: TGTGCCAGCAGTCCATTCGGACAGCCTTCACCCCTCCACTTT.

The chain combines TRBV19 with TRBJ1-1, with 10 nucleotides matching TRBD1. CDR1 is LNHDA, CDR2 SQIVND, per germline (reference sequence). The length of the CDR3 is 15 residues. With 3 bases clipped from V and 1 base from J, the junction kept 2 bases outside the gene matches. The CDR3 loop reads CASSIGTGENTEAFF. The DNA of the CDR3 is TGTGCCAGTAGTATCGGGACAGGGGAGAACACTGAAGCTTTCTTT.

The genes are TRBV6-5 and TRBJ1-2; 8 bases line up with TRBD1. Germline-derived CDR1 and CDR2 are MNHEY and SVGAGI. With V trimmed by 6 bases and J by 3 bases, 6 bases remained unmatched. This CDR3 contains 14 residues. CDR3 protein: CASRLTGDHYGYTF. DNA of the CDR3: TGTGCCAGCAGACTGACAGGGGATCACTATGGCTACACCTTC.

The V gene is TRBV28, the J gene TRBJ2-3; D is undetermined. The V gene lost 7 bases and the J gene lost 4 bases, with 18 bases spanning the gap. Germline V lookup: CDR1 MDHEN, CDR2 SYDVKM. The CDR3 loop spans 15 amino acids. The CDR3 coding sequence is TGTGCCAGCATTCCGGATGTGGGCGCGCCAGATACGCAGTATTTT. It encodes CASIPDVGAPDTQYF.

The gene calls are TRBV6-4 and TRBJ2-1; TRBD1 agrees at 7 bases. This CDR3 comprises 14 residues. V lost 3 bases to trimming and J lost 4 bases; unmatched junction nucleotides: 3. CDR1 and CDR2 (germline): MRHNA, SNTAGT. In nucleotides, the CDR3 is TGTGCCAGCAGTGAGACGGACAGGTACAATGAGCAGTTCTTC. It translates to CASSETDRYNEQFF.

This chain links TRBV6-5 with TRBJ1-6; TRBD1 is a possible D gene (5 bases). The V gene lost 6 bases and the J gene lost 7 bases, with 16 bases spanning the gap. Germline V lookup: CDR1 MNHEY, CDR2 SVGAGI. The CDR3 has 15 residues. CDR3 protein: CASRTPGQPNSPLHF. For the CDR3, the DNA is TGTGCCAGCAGGACCCCAGGGCAGCCAAATTCACCCCTCCACTTT.

This clone was counted between two and nine times. The J gene is TRBJ2-2, the V gene TRBV6-5; TRBD1 is a possible D gene (5 bases). V was clipped by 1 base and J by 4 bases, with 7 bases between them. This CDR3 spans 14 amino acids. Germline CDR1 MNHEY, CDR2 SVGAGI. This chain's CDR3 is CASSYLQGTGELFF. The CDR3 DNA sequence: TGTGCCAGCAGTTACTTGCAGGGCACCGGGGAGCTGTTTTTT.

The rearrangement joins TRBV5-1 to TRBJ1-6; the match to TRBD1 covers 8 bases. Per the germline V gene, CDR1 is SGHRS and CDR2 is YFSETQ. CDR3 length equals 16 residues. J was trimmed by 5 bases and V by 4 bases; bases with no gene match: 8. In DNA form, the CDR3 reads TGCGCCAGCAGCCAGGACAGGGAGAGGAATAATTCACCCCTCCACTTT. Translation: CASSQDRERNNSPLHF. The full variable domain, in which reference TRBV5-1 and TRBJ1-6 provide the parts outside the CDR3, is KAGVTQTPRYLIKTRGQQVTLSCSPISGHRSVSWYQQTPGQGLQFLFEYFSETQRNKGNFPGRFSGRQFSNSRSEMNVSTLELGDSALYLCASSQDRERNNSPLHFGNGTRLTVT.

CDR3 nucleotides: TGTGCCAGCAGCTTAACCCTACTGGCAGGGGGGTACACCGGGGAGCTGTTTTTT. Encoded protein: CASSLTLLAGGYTGELFF. The V gene is TRBV7-9, the J gene TRBJ2-2, with a weak D call TRBD1 (7 bases). The V gene lost 2 bases and the J gene lost 3 bases, with 19 bases spanning the gap. Germline CDR1 is SEHNR and CDR2 is FQNEAQ (reference sequence). There are 18 residues in the CDR3.

The rearrangement links TRBV7-3 to TRBJ2-5; TRBD2 aligns across 7 bases. The CDR3 loop spans 15 amino acids. Unmatched junction bases numbered 4, after V lost 1 base and J lost 2 bases. Germline CDR1 is SGHTA and CDR2 is FQGTGA. CDR3: CASSLKTSYQETQYF. The CDR3 DNA sequence: TGTGCCAGCAGCTTAAAGACTAGCTATCAAGAGACCCAGTACTTC.

The rearrangement links TRBV5-1 to TRBJ2-7, with a weak D call TRBD1 (5 bases). The CDR3 has 17 amino acids. V lost 2 bases and J 2 bases, leaving 20 bases between the germline ends. The V gene's germline CDR1 is SGHRS and CDR2 YFSETQ. CDR3 DNA sequence: TGCGCCAGCAGCTTAAGTGGAATGTCCTCAGGGACCTACGAGCAGTACTTC. Residues: CASSLSGMSSGTYEQYF. The complete variable domain, with remaining parts taken from reference TRBV5-1 and TRBJ2-7, reads KAGVTQTPRYLIKTRGQQVTLSCSPISGHRSVSWYQQTPGQGLQFLFEYFSETQRNKGNFPGRFSGRQFSNSRSEMNVSTLELGDSALYLCASSLSGMSSGTYEQYFGPGTRLTVT.

This clone has just one count. V and J are TRBV30 and TRBJ2-2; 7 bases are a match to TRBD2. The CDR3 loop spans 15 amino acids. CDR1 and CDR2 (germline): GTSNPN, SVGIG (reference sequence). V was pared by 0 bases and J by 1 base, with 2 bases of the junction left unmatched. This CDR3 is CAWSVVAGNTGELFF. The CDR3 DNA follows: TGTGCCTGGAGTGTGGTAGCGGGGAACACCGGGGAGCTGTTTTTT.

This clone was found once. The rearrangement links TRBV5-4 to TRBJ1-4, with TRBD1 matching 7 bases. V shed 4 bases and J 10 bases; nucleotides not matched to a gene: 7. The germline gives CDR1 SGHNT, CDR2 YYREEE (reference sequence). The CDR3 length is 13 residues. The CDR3 protein is CASSQTGQAKLFF. CDR3 in DNA: TGTGCCAGCAGCCAGACCGGACAGGCAAAACTGTTTTTT. Full variable domain (outside the CDR3, taken from reference TRBV5-4 and TRBJ1-4): ETGVTQSPTHLIKTRGQQVTLRCSSQSGHNTVSWYQQALGQGPQFIFQYYREEENGRGNFPPRFSGLQFPNYSSELNVNALELDDSALYLCASSQTGQAKLFFGSGTQLSVL.

The V and J genes are TRBV4-1 and TRBJ2-1, with 7 bases matching TRBD2. V shed 4 bases, J shed 7 bases, and the junction held 13 bases outside the gene matches. Germline CDR1 is MGHRA and CDR2 is YSYEKL. This CDR3 is built from 16 residues. The CDR3 here is CASSLLAGEGLNEQFF. CDR3 sequence (DNA): TGCGCCAGCAGCCTGCTGGCGGGAGAGGGTTTAAATGAGCAGTTCTTC.

The rearrangement uses TRBV4-1 and TRBJ2-1; 10 positions match TRBD2. Germline values: CDR1 MGHRA, CDR2 YSYEKL. CDR3 length: 15 residues. Germline trimming cut 4 bases from V and 9 bases from J; bases unmatched to any gene: 9. The CDR3 coding sequence is TGCGCCAGCAGCCTGCTAGCGGGAGTGGGGGGTGAGCAGTTCTTC. Its translation is CASSLLAGVGGEQFF.

This clone was seen more than once but under ten times. This CDR3 is CASSPFGAQGHMNTEAFF. DNA of the CDR3: TGTGCCAGCAGCCCCTTCGGTGCCCAGGGGCATATGAACACTGAAGCTTTCTTT. The chain employs TRBV9 and TRBJ1-1; possibly TRBD1 for D (6 bases). Trimming shortened V by 4 bases and J by 0 bases, and 22 bases separated the two germline ends. Germline V gene lookup returns CDR1 SGDLS and CDR2 YYNGEE. The CDR3 has 18 residues. Complete variable domain (other parts from reference TRBV9 and TRBJ1-1): DSGVTQTPKHLITATGQRVTLRCSPRSGDLSVYWYQQSLDQGLQFLIQYYNGEERAKGNILERFSAQQFPDLHSELNLSSLELGDSALYFCASSPFGAQGHMNTEAFFGQGTRLTVV.

The V gene is TRBV11-1, the J gene TRBJ2-7; TRBD1 aligns across 11 bases. The CDR3 has 15 amino acids. Germline CDR1 is SGHAT and CDR2 is FQDESV (reference sequence). With V trimmed by 6 bases and J by 5 bases, 9 bases remained unmatched. The CDR3 region has the DNA TGTGCCAGCAGTTTTACGGGACAGGGGGTAAACGAGCAGTACTTC. The encoded protein is CASSFTGQGVNEQYF.

The chain combines TRBV10-3 with TRBJ2-2; 11 positions match TRBD2. With 6 bases clipped from V and 6 bases from J, the junction kept 6 bases outside the gene matches. Per germline, CDR1 ENHRY and CDR2 SYGVKD. The CDR3 extends over 15 amino acids. CDR3 sequence (DNA): TGTGCCATCAGCGGGCTAGCGGGAGGTTCCGGGGAGCTGTTTTTT. It specifies CAISGLAGGSGELFF.

Written as DNA, the CDR3 is TGTGCCAGCAGCGTAGACGGGTATGGCTACACCTTC. Amino acids: CASSVDGYGYTF. The rearrangement uses TRBV9 and TRBJ1-2; no clear D gene. Germline V gene sequence: CDR1 SGDLS, CDR2 YYNGEE. Trimming shortened V by 0 bases and J by 5 bases, and 5 bases separated the two germline ends. The CDR3 covers 12 residues.